This T cell receptor beta chain originates from a study of identical twins (dated by TCRdb to the mid-2010s). About the investigation overall: To test whether fetal clonotypes persist, this study deep-sequenced TCR alpha and beta repertoires from monozygotic twins, from unrelated adults of various ages, and from cord blood. To rule out contamination, replicate twin experiments were performed at different times with different library preparation protocols.

Inclusive of the bounding cysteine and phenylalanine, the CDR3 is 16 residues long. Here the CDR3 DNA is all that survives: 48 bases in frame from base 1. V ends up 5 bases short and J 8 bases short, with an unmatched junction base count of 10. Per the germline V gene, MNHNS is the CDR1 and SASEGT is the CDR2. This clonotype has only a few counts. Its target antigen remains unknown. Qualities for individual bases were not recorded, and no much larger clone is one base off. All donors were healthy Caucasians. The twin cohort consisted of three pairs of female monozygotic twins, all aged roughly 18 to 29 years. CD4+ and CD8+ T cell populations were isolated with positive isolation kits from Invitrogen. Study-wide conclusions, independent of this receptor: Because the same donors could not be followed over many years, the conclusions depended on cross-sectional statistical analysis. The excess sharing between twins in beta out-of-frame sequences was weaker because fewer shared sequences reduced the signal-to-noise ratio. Invariant T cells such as MAIT and iNKT could partly confound zero-insertion analyses, though diverse VJ usage argued against this for most clonotypes. Out-of-frame TCR alpha sequences shared between twins showed an excess of low generation-probability sequences compared with coincidental sharing between unrelated individuals. Fewer insertions were carried by abundant cord blood beta clonotypes; a weaker similar trend was observed in young adult naive repertoires, while no such trend was observed in memory repertoires. Out-of-frame TCR alpha sharing in monozygotic twins was systematically underestimated by recombination models, whereas sharing between unrelated individuals was in agreement with the recombination models.

The library was obtained by 5' RACE. TCRdb lists the instrument as Illumina HiSeq 2000. A universal primer binding site was introduced by template switching, and a unique molecular identifier was present in the final cDNA, enabling accurate counting of TCR cDNA molecules. Specific primers in the conserved constant-segment region were used to synthesize first-strand cDNA for TCR alpha and beta chains. To control for contamination, each cDNA library was double barcoded with a SMART-Mk sample barcode plus Illumina barcodes. TruSeq adapter sequences and Illumina sample barcodes were added in two successive PCR steps. The Illumina HiSeq platform was used with custom primers to sequence TCR alpha and beta cDNA libraries. In the paper's pipeline: Unique molecular identifiers were extracted from raw reads with MiGEC, and CDR3 positions were determined with MiXCR. Recombination models were inferred per individual with the repgenHMM and IGoR tools using an EM algorithm. The tcR package in R was used for shared clonotype analysis, with sharing normalized by the product of cloneset sizes. To study raw recombination free of thymic and clonal selection effects, out-of-frame nonproductive sequences were analyzed. The public sequencing data were trimmed at Q25 with fastp and processed into clonotypes with MiXCR by TCRdb, which kept only in-frame beta chains. Identical CDR3 protein sequences are pooled into one entry, listed with their most common genes and DNA. TCRdb, not the authors, supplied the V and J calls. This sample is represented by more than 400,000 distinct CDR3 sequences; approximately 14% of them were singletons. Jointly, the top ten make up about 0.47% of the sample.

These same records also appear under a second study, on yellow fever vaccine responses in identical twins. That second publication adds: The T cell response to vaccination in identical twins was reported by the authors to appear partly convergent and partly personalized. The study precisely tracked vaccine-responding T cell clones in identical twins.

This sequence was found in a woman aged 18-29 years in good health. The sequenced material came from CD4+ T cells sorted from blood. This receptor chain uses TRBV6-1 and TRBJ1-6; 9 middle bases align to TRBD1. This receptor has the CDR3 CASSRQGERRDSPLHF. The DNA sequence follows: TGTGCCAGCAGTCGACAGGGGGAACGGAGGGATTCACCCCTCCACTTT.